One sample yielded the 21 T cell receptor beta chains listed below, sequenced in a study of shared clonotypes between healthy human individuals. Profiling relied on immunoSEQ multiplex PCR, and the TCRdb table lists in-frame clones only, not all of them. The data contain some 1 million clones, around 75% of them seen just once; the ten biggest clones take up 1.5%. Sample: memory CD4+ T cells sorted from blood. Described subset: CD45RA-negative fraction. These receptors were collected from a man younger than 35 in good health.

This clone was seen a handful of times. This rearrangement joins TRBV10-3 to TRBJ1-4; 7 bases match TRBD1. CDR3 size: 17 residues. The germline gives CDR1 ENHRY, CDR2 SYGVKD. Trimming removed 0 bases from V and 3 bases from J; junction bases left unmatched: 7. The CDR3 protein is CAISESAGGAANEKLFF. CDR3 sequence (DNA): TGTGCCATCAGTGAGTCCGCAGGGGGAGCGGCTAATGAAAAACTGTTTTTT.

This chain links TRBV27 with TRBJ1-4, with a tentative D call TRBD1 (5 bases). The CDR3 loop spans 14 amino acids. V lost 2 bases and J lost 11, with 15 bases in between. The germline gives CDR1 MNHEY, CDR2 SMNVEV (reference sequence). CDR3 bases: TGTGCCAGCAGTTTAAAGGAGCAGGGAGGGAAACTGTTTTTT. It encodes CASSLKEQGGKLFF.

DNA of the CDR3: TGTGCCAGCAGCTTAAGTGGTCAGTGGGAGACCCAGTACTTC. Translated: CASSLSGQWETQYF. This rearrangement joins TRBV7-9 to TRBJ2-5, with D uncertain. The CDR3 covers 14 residues. V shed 2 bases and J shed 5 bases, with 12 bases lying between them. The germline V gene has CDR1 SEHNR and CDR2 FQNEAQ (reference sequence).

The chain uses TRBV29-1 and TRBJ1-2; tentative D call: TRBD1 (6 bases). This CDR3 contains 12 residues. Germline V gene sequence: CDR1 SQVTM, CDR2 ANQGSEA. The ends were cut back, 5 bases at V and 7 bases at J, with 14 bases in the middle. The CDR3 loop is CSVRLDSFGYTF. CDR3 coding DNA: TGCAGCGTTCGTCTGGACAGCTTTGGCTACACCTTC.

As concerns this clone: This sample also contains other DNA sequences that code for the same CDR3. The CDR3: CASSPPVGDTQYF. The CDR3 bases are TGTGCCAGCTCACCACCCGTGGGCGATACGCAGTATTTT. The gene calls are TRBV18 and TRBJ2-3; D ambiguous. Trimming took off 0 bases at V and 6 bases at J, with 7 bases between the two ends. Germline assignment: CDR1 KGHSH and CDR2 LQKENI. CDR3 length: 13 amino acids.

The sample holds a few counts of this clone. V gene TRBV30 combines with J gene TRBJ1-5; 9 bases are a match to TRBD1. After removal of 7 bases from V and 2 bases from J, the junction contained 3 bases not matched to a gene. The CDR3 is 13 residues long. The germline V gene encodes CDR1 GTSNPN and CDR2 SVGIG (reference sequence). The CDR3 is CASGQGGNQPQHF. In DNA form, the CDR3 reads TGTGCCTCGGGACAGGGTGGCAATCAGCCCCAGCATTTT. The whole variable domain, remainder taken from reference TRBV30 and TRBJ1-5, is SQTIHQWPATLVQPVGSPLSLECTVEGTSNPNLYWYRQAAGRGLQLLFYSVGIGQISSEVPQNLSASRPQDRQFILSSKKLLLSDSGFYLCASGQGGNQPQHFGDGTRLSIL.

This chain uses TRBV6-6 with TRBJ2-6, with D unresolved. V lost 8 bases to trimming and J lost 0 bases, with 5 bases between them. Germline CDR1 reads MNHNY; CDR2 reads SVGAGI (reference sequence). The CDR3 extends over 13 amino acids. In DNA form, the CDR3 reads TGTGCCAGCGAGCGCTCTGGGGCCAACGTCCTGACTTTC. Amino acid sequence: CASERSGANVLTF.

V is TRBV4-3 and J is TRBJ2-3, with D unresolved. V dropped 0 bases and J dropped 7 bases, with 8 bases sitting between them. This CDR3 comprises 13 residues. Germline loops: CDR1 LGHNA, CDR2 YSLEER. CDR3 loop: CASSQELENTQYF. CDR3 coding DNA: TGCGCCAGCAGCCAAGAGTTGGAGAATACGCAGTATTTT.

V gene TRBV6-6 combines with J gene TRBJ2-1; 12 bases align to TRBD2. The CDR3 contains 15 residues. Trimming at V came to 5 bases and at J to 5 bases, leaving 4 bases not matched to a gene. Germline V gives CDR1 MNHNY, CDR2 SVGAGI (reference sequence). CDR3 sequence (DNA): TGTGCCAGCAGTGCTAGCGGGGGGGCGAACAATGAGCAGTTCTTC. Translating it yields CASSASGGANNEQFF.

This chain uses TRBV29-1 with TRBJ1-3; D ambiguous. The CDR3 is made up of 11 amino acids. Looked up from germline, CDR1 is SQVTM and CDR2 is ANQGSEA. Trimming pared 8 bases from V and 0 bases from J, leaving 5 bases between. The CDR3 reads CSLSSGNTIYF. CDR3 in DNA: TGCAGCCTGAGCTCTGGAAACACCATATATTTT.

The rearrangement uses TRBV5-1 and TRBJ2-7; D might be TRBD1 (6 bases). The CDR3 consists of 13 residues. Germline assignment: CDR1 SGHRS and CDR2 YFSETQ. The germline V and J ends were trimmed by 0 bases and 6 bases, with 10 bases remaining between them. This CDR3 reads CASSLDGTTEQYF. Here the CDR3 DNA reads TGCGCCAGCAGCTTGGATGGGACAACCGAGCAGTACTTC.

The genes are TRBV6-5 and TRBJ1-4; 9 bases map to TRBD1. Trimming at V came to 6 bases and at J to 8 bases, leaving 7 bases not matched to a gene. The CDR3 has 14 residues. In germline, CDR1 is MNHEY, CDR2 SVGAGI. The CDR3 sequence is CASRQGQGREKLFF. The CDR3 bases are TGTGCCAGCAGACAGGGACAGGGACGGGAAAAACTGTTTTTT.

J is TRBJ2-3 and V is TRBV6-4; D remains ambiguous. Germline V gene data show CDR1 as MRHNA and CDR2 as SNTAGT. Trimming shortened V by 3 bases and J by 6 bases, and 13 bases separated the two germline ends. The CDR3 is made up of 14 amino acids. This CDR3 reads CASSEGGPLDTQYF. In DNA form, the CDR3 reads TGTGCCAGCAGTGAGGGTGGGCCCCTGGATACGCAGTATTTT.

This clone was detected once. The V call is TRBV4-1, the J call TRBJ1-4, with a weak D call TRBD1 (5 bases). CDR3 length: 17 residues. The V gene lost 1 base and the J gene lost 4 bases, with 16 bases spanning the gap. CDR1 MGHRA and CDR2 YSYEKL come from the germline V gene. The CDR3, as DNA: TGCGCCAGCAGCCAAGGCCAGGGAGGGTGGGGTAATGAAAAACTGTTTTTT. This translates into CASSQGQGGWGNEKLFF.

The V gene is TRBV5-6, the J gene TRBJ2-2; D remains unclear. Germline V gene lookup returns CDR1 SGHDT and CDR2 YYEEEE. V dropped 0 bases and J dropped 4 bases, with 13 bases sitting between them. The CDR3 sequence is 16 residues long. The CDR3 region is CASSLVGQVPTGELFF. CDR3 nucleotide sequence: TGTGCCAGCAGCTTGGTCGGTCAGGTCCCCACCGGGGAGCTGTTTTTT.

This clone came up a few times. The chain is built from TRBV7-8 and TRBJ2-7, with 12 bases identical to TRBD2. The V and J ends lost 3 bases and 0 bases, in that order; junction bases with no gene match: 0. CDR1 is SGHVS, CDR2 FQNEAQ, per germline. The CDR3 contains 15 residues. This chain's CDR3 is CASSLTSGSSYEQYF. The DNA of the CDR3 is TGTGCCAGCAGCTTGACTAGCGGGAGCTCCTACGAGCAGTACTTC.

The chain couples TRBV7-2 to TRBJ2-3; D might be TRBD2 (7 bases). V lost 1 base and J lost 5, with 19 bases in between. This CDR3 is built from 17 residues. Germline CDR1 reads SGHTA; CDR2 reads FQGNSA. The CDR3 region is CASSLGGGGGQRDTQYF. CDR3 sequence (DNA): TGTGCCAGCAGCTTAGGCGGAGGGGGAGGGCAAAGAGATACGCAGTATTTT.

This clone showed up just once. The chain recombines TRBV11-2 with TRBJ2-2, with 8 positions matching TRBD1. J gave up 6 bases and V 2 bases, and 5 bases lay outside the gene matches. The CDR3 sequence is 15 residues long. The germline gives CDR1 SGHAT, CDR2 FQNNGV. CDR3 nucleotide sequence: TGTGCCAGCAGCTTAACAGGGGGATCGGCCGGGGAGCTGTTTTTT. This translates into CASSLTGGSAGELFF.

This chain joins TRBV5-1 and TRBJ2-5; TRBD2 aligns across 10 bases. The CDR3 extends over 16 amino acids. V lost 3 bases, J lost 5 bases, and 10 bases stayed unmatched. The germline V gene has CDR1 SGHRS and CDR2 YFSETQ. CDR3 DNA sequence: TGCGCCAGCAGCTCCCTGGCTAGCGGGGGTGCGGAGACCCAGTACTTC. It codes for CASSSLASGGAETQYF.

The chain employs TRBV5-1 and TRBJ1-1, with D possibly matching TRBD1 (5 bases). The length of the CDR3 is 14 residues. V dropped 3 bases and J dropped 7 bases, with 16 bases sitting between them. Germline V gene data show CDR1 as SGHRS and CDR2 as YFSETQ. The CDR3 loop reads CASSSSGVSGEAFF. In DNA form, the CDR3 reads TGCGCCAGCAGCTCCTCGGGGGTCAGCGGTGAAGCTTTCTTT. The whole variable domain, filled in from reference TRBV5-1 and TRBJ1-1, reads KAGVTQTPRYLIKTRGQQVTLSCSPISGHRSVSWYQQTPGQGLQFLFEYFSETQRNKGNFPGRFSGRQFSNSRSEMNVSTLELGDSALYLCASSSSGVSGEAFFGQGTRLTVV.

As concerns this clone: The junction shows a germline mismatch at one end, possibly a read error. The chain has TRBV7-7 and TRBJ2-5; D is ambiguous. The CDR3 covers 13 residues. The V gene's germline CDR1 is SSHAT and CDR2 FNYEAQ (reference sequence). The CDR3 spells CASSLSPQETQYF. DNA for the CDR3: TGTGCTAGCAGCTTAAGCCCCCAAGAGACCCAGTACTTC. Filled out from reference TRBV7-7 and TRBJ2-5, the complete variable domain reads GAGVSQSPRYKVTKRGQDVTLRCDPISSHATLYWYQQALGQGPEFLTYFNYEAQPDKSGLPSDRFSAERPEGSISTLTIQRTEQRDSAMYRCASSLSPQETQYFGPGTRLLVL.